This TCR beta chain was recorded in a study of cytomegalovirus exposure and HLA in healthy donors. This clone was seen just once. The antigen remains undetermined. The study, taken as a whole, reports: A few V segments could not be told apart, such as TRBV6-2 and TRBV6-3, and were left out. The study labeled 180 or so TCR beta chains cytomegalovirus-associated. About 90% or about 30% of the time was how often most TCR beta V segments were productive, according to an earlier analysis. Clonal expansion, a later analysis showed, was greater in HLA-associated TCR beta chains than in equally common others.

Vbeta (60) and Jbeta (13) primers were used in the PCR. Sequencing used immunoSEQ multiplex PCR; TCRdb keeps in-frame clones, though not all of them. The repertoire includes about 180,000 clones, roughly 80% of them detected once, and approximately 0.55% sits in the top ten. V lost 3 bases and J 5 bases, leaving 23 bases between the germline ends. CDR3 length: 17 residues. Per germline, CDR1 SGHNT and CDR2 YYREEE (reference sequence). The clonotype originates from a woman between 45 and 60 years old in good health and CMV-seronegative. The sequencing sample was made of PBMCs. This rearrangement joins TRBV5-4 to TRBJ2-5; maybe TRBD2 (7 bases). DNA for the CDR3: TGTGCCAGCAGCTGGGGAGGGGGGAAGGCCCGAGGGGAGACCCAGTACTTC. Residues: CASSWGGGKARGETQYF.